These 17 T cell receptor beta chains were sequenced from one sample in a study of regulatory T cells in long-lasting Graves disease. Time point specified: newly diagnosed GD, antithyroid drugs for less than 3 months. Preparation of the TCR library used RNA extracted from PBMCs. iRepertoire HTBI primers and Arm-PCR of CDR3 regions built TCR beta libraries. One entry per CDR3 protein, called by TCRdb with MiXCR from the multiplex PCR reads. The table has hundreds of thousands of distinct CDR3 sequences, 14% to 15% seen once; the top ten hold under 9%. The same sample was also studied in work on T cells in Graves' hyperthyroidism and ophthalmopathy.

Sequencing was performed on peripheral blood mononuclear cells (PBMCs), taken at new diagnosis, from a patient treated with antithyroid drugs. All receptors derive from a woman in her 40s with Graves disease.

This clonotype was counted at least ten times. The J gene is TRBJ2-1, the V gene TRBV7-6, with 11 bases lining up with TRBD2. V gave up 2 bases and J gave up 4 bases; unmatched junction bases: 13. The CDR3 is 19 amino acids. Per germline, CDR1 SGHVS and CDR2 FNYEAQ. The CDR3 reads CASSLWVTSGSLGYNEQFF. The CDR3 coding sequence is TGTGCCAGCAGCTTATGGGTAACTAGCGGGAGTCTCGGTTACAATGAGCAGTTCTTC.

This clonotype came up many times. The chain combines TRBV29-1 with TRBJ2-1, with a tentative D call TRBD1 (5 bases). Per the germline V gene, CDR1 is SQVTM and CDR2 is ANQGSEA. Trimming took 6 bases from V and 5 from J, leaving 20 bases between them. This CDR3 contains 15 residues. CDR3 in amino acids: CSVSGGAIPHNEQFF. As DNA, the CDR3 is TGCAGCGTGTCAGGTGGGGCTATACCCCACAATGAGCAGTTCTTC.

At least ten counts were recorded for this clonotype. The V and J genes are TRBV28 and TRBJ2-5; 8 bases are a match to TRBD2. Germline CDR1 is MDHEN and CDR2 is SYDVKM. The V segment lost 6 bases and the J segment 5 bases; nucleotides outside the gene matches: 8. The CDR3 contains 14 residues. CDR3 coding DNA: TGTGCCAGCAGGTCGGCGGGGGGTCGGGAGACCCAGTACTTC. Translating it yields CASRSAGGRETQYF.

CDR3 DNA sequence: TGTGCCAGCTCACCAGGGACTAGCGGGAGGGCCCACGAGCAGTACTTC. Translating gives CASSPGTSGRAHEQYF. The chain couples TRBV18 to TRBJ2-7; 16 bases are a match to TRBD2. Unmatched junction bases numbered 3, after V lost 2 bases and J lost 5 bases. Germline lookup yields CDR1 KGHSH and CDR2 LQKENI. The CDR3 runs 16 residues.

This clonotype was seen ten or more times. The chain has TRBV11-1 and TRBJ2-3; D remains unclear. With 2 bases removed from V and 2 bases from J, the gap between germline ends came to 8 bases. The CDR3 has 14 amino acids. Looked up from germline, CDR1 is SGHAT and CDR2 is FQDESV (reference sequence). The CDR3 is CASSLIKPTDTQYF. CDR3 coding DNA: TGTGCCAGCAGCTTAATCAAGCCCACAGATACGCAGTATTTT.

This clonotype was recorded many times. The rearrangement links TRBV28 to TRBJ2-1, with TRBD2 matching 7 bases. V lost 2 bases, J lost 9 bases, and 16 bases stayed unmatched. The germline CDR1 and CDR2 sequences are MDHEN and SYDVKM. The CDR3 is 17 amino acids. The CDR3 DNA is TGTGCCAGCAGTTTACCCTCGCCGGGCGGGAGCGGGTTTGAGCAGTTCTTC. Protein product: CASSLPSPGGSGFEQFF.

The table lists this clonotype with many counts. The V call is TRBV5-6, the J call TRBJ2-5; the D gene could be TRBD1 or TRBD2 (6 bases each). This CDR3 is 18 amino acids long. Germline CDR1 is SGHDT and CDR2 is YYEEEE. V gave up 0 bases and J gave up 0 bases, with 18 bases separating them. As DNA, the CDR3 is TGTGCCAGCAGCTTGGGGGGGCCAGGGACTGCGTACCAAGAGACCCAGTACTTC. Amino acids: CASSLGGPGTAYQETQYF.

Turning to this clonotype: The likely explanation is a read error, given a far larger clone one base away. The conserved final phenylalanine or tryptophan is absent from the CDR3, which likely points to a read error. This sequence joins TRBV7-2 and TRBJ2-1, with 10 bases aligning to TRBD2. Looked up from germline, CDR1 is SGHTA and CDR2 is FQGNSA. The CDR3 totals 17 residues. Germline trimming cut 6 bases from V and 8 bases from J; bases unmatched to any gene: 16. The CDR3 bases are TGTGCCAGCAGTGAAGGGCTAGCGGGAGCCCAGTCGGATGAGCAGTTCTCC. It is translated as CASSEGLAGAQSDEQFS.

This clonotype came up many times. V usage is TRBV6-1 and J usage is TRBJ1-1; D uncertain. Trimming shortened V by 0 bases and J by 10 bases, and 15 bases separated the two germline ends. Germline CDR1 and CDR2: MNHNS and SASEGT. This CDR3 is built from 14 residues. CDR3 in DNA: TGTGCCAGCAGTGAAGCCGGCCCCGTGGAGGTAGCTTTCTTT. Translated: CASSEAGPVEVAFF.

This clonotype was picked up a small number of times. The chain recombines TRBV20-1 with TRBJ2-2, with 11 bases fitting TRBD2. CDR3 length equals 16 residues. Trimming cost V 3 bases and J 3 bases; bases outside gene matches: 6. From germline, CDR1 is DFQATT and CDR2 SNEGSKA (reference sequence). The CDR3 region is CSASARLAGYTGELFF. For the CDR3, the DNA is TGCAGTGCTAGTGCTAGACTAGCGGGGTACACCGGGGAGCTGTTTTTT.

This clonotype was detected ten times or more. The chain employs TRBV11-2 and TRBJ1-6; the D is unclear. The CDR3 length is 17 residues. Trimming shortened V by 0 bases and J by 0 bases, and 9 bases separated the two germline ends. CDR1 is SGHAT and CDR2 is FQNNGV in the germline V gene. The CDR3 DNA follows: TGTGCCAGCAGCTTAGATACCGGAAGCTCCTATAATTCACCCCTCCACTTT. Its protein product is CASSLDTGSSYNSPLHF.

This clonotype occurred many times. The V and J genes are TRBV10-3 and TRBJ2-7; D uncertain. Trimming pared 3 bases from V and 6 bases from J, leaving 12 bases between. The length of the CDR3 is 13 residues. Germline lookup yields CDR1 ENHRY and CDR2 SYGVKD. CDR3 DNA: TGTGCCATCAGTGACCCCGCCACCTCCGAGCAGTACTTC. As protein: CAISDPATSEQYF.

Worth noting for this clonotype: A read error may account for a junction end that differs from germline. The chain joins TRBV3-1 to TRBJ2-5; 8 bases line up with TRBD1. Germline V gene sequence: CDR1 LGHDT, CDR2 YNNKEL (reference sequence). This CDR3 region has 13 residues. The chain's CDR3 is CASSQTGAETRYF. The CDR3 region has the DNA TGTGCCAGCAGCCAGACAGGGGCAGAGACCCGGTACTTC.

There are many counts of this clonotype. This chain uses TRBV7-8 with TRBJ2-5; TRBD1 matches at 9 bases. The CDR3 consists of 20 residues. From germline, CDR1 is SGHVS and CDR2 FQNEAQ. V gave up 2 bases and J gave up 5 bases; unmatched junction bases: 21. CDR3 DNA: TGTGCCAGCAGCTTACGGGGCGAGGACAGGGGCTGGGGACCCGGGGAGACCCAGTACTTC. Protein: CASSLRGEDRGWGPGETQYF.

This clonotype showed up many times. The rearrangement links TRBV6-2 or TRBV6-3 to TRBJ2-4; the D gene could be TRBD1 or TRBD2 (5 bases each). This CDR3 is built from 15 residues. Germline CDR1 MNHEY, CDR2 SVGEGT. Between the trimmed V and J ends, which lost 6 bases and 2 bases, there was a span of 14 bases. The CDR3 DNA is TGTGCCAGCAGGGTTCCTGGGGGAACCAAAAACATTCAGTACTTC. Translated, it gives CASRVPGGTKNIQYF.

This clonotype was picked up many times. The rearrangement joins TRBV19 to TRBJ1-5, with TRBD1 matching 7 bases. In germline, CDR1 is LNHDA, CDR2 SQIVND (reference sequence). The CDR3 is 16 amino acids. The V and J ends lost 5 bases and 0 bases, in that order; junction bases with no gene match: 7. The CDR3 region is CASSDGTAYSNQPQHF. CDR3 in DNA: TGTGCCAGTAGTGACGGGACAGCTTATAGCAATCAGCCCCAGCATTTT.

This clonotype has a count of ten or more. DNA of the CDR3: TGTGCCAGCAGCCAAGTCGCAGGCGGCTACACCTTC. This gives the protein CASSQVAGGYTF. The chain recombines TRBV3-1 with TRBJ1-2; D gene uncertain. V lost 1 base and J lost 8, with 8 bases in between. The V gene's germline CDR1 is LGHDT and CDR2 YNNKEL (reference sequence). The CDR3 consists of 12 residues.